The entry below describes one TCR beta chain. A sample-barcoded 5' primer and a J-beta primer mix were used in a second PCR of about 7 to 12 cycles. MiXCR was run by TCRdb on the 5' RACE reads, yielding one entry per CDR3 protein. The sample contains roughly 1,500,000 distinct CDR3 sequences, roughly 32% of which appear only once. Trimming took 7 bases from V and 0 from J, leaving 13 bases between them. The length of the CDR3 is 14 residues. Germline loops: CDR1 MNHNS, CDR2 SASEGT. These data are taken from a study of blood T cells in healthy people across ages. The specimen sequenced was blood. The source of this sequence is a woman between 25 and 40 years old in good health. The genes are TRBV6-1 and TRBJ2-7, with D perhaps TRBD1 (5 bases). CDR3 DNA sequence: TGTGCCAGCAACCAGGCCGGACACTCCTACGAGCAGTACTTC. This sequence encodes CASNQAGHSYEQYF.